These T cell receptor beta chains were read from a single sample in a study of blood T cell repertoires in COVID-19. Repertoires were generated with immunoSEQ multiplex PCR, while TCRdb's copy carries only in-frame clones and drops some. The data show 140,000 to 150,000 clones, about 74% seen once. The source material was peripheral blood. These TCRs come from a man aged 50 to 59 with acute or convalescent COVID-19. The CDR3 runs from the conserved cysteine through the conserved F or W. A D gene is named only where the DNA matches it firmly. Not every row has a clone size; where given, it reads once, few, many or a size class.

J: TRBJ2-3
V: TRBV6-4
D: TRBD1
size: once
CDR3: CASSFDQGAPDTQYF
DNA: TGTGCCAGCAGTTTCGACCAGGGGGCCCCAGATACGCAGTATTTT

J: TRBJ2-5
V: TRBV5-4
D: NA
size: NA
CDR3: CASSPAGASGQETQYF
DNA: TGTGCCAGCAGCCCGGCAGGGGCTAGCGGCCAAGAGACCCAGTACTTC

J: TRBJ2-3
V: TRBV5-1
D: TRBD2
size: NA
CDR3: CASSFSNSGGSTDTQYF
DNA: TGCGCCAGCAGCTTTTCGAACAGCGGGGGTAGCACAGATACGCAGTATTTT

J: TRBJ1-3
V: TRBV5-1
D: NA
size: NA
CDR3: CASSPTVTSGNTIYF
DNA: TGCGCCAGCAGCCCGACTGTTACCTCTGGAAACACCATATATTTT

J: TRBJ1-5
V: TRBV7-8
D: NA
size: once
CDR3: CASSLAQGGQPQHF
DNA: TGTGCCAGCAGCTTAGCCCAGGGAGGGCAGCCCCAGCATTTT

J: TRBJ1-1
V: TRBV19
D: NA
size: NA
CDR3: CASSMYRNTEAFF
DNA: TGTGCCAGTAGTATGTACAGGAACACTGAAGCTTTCTTT

J: TRBJ2-1
V: TRBV4-2
D: NA
size: NA
CDR3: CASSPRSADEQFF
DNA: TGTGCCAGCAGCCCCCGTTCGGCGGATGAGCAGTTCTTC

J: TRBJ2-2
V: TRBV5-6
D: NA
size: NA
CDR3: CASSPLVPTSGELFF
DNA: TGTGCCAGCAGCCCCCTAGTCCCAACTAGCGGGGAGCTGTTTTTT

J: TRBJ1-5
V: TRBV19
D: TRBD1
size: NA
CDR3: CASQRQGWRDQPQHF
DNA: TGTGCCAGCCAGAGACAGGGTTGGCGGGATCAGCCCCAGCATTTT

J: TRBJ1-1
V: TRBV12-5
D: NA
size: NA
CDR3: CASGRPGLVNTEAFF
DNA: TGTGCTAGTGGAAGGCCCGGGTTGGTGAACACTGAAGCTTTCTTT

J: TRBJ1-6
V: TRBV6-6
D: NA
size: NA
CDR3: CASSRGESGTSPLHF
DNA: TGTGCCAGCAGTCGGGGTGAGTCAGGTACCTCACCCCTCCACTTT

J: TRBJ2-7
V: TRBV7-9
D: TRBD1
size: NA
CDR3: CASSLRDRSIEQYF
DNA: TGTGCCAGCAGCCTACGGGACAGGAGTATCGAGCAGTACTTC

J: TRBJ1-6
V: TRBV4-2
D: TRBD1
size: NA
CDR3: CASSQPGQGYNSPLHF
DNA: TGTGCCAGCAGCCAACCAGGACAGGGGTATAATTCACCCCTCCACTTT

J: TRBJ1-2
V: TRBV7-9
D: TRBD1
size: few
CDR3: CASSLITEDRGEGYTF
DNA: TGTGCCAGCAGCTTAATAACGGAGGACAGGGGTGAAGGCTACACCTTC

J: TRBJ1-1
V: TRBV4-1
D: NA
size: NA
CDR3: CASSQEWGHPNTEAFF
DNA: TGCGCCAGCAGCCAAGAATGGGGACACCCGAACACTGAAGCTTTCTTT

J: TRBJ2-1
V: TRBV9
D: TRBD2
size: NA
CDR3: CASSATSGGLYEQFF
DNA: TGTGCCAGCAGCGCCACTAGCGGGGGGCTCTATGAGCAGTTCTTC

J: TRBJ1-3
V: TRBV19
D: NA
size: NA
CDR3: CASSIGQGLEGNTIYF
DNA: TGTGCCAGTAGTATTGGCCAGGGATTAGAAGGAAACACCATATATTTT

J: TRBJ1-1
V: TRBV18
D: NA
size: NA
CDR3: CASSPFETLRNTEAFF
DNA: TGTGCCAGCTCACCCTTCGAGACTCTCCGGAACACTGAAGCTTTCTTT

J: TRBJ1-1
V: TRBV2
D: NA
size: NA
CDR3: CASSASGLEAFF
DNA: TGTGCCAGCAGTGCATCCGGACTTGAAGCTTTCTTT

J: TRBJ2-2
V: TRBV5-1
D: NA
size: NA
CDR3: CASSLSGQGPTGELFF
DNA: TGCGCCAGCAGCTTGAGTGGCCAGGGGCCCACCGGGGAGCTGTTTTTT

J: TRBJ2-2
V: TRBV5-1
D: NA
size: once
CDR3: CASSFSGRGTGELFF
DNA: TGCGCCAGCAGCTTCAGCGGACGGGGCACCGGGGAGCTGTTTTTT

J: TRBJ1-3
V: TRBV19
D: TRBD1
size: NA
CDR3: CASSISGGSGNTIYF
DNA: TGTGCCAGTAGTATATCAGGGGGCTCTGGAAACACCATATATTTT

J: TRBJ1-5
V: TRBV5-5
D: NA
size: NA
CDR3: CASSLDPGRGGNQPQHF
DNA: TGTGCCAGCAGCTTGGACCCGGGGAGAGGAGGCAATCAGCCCCAGCATTTT

J: TRBJ1-4
V: TRBV27
D: NA
size: NA
CDR3: CASSFRGLNEKLFF
DNA: TGTGCCAGCAGTTTTAGGGGTCTTAATGAAAAACTGTTTTTT

J: TRBJ1-2
V: TRBV2
D: TRBD1
size: once
CDR3: CASSIPTGYGYTF
DNA: TGTGCCAGCAGTATACCGACAGGGTATGGCTACACCTTC

J: TRBJ2-3
V: TRBV3-1/TRBV3-2
D: NA
size: few
CDR3: CASSRTLPGGTDTQYF
DNA: TGTGCCAGCAGCCGGACGCTGCCCGGGGGCACAGATACGCAGTATTTT

J: TRBJ1-1
V: TRBV29-1
D: NA
size: NA
CDR3: CSVEGGGSGTGEAFF
DNA: TGCAGCGTTGAAGGCGGGGGCTCGGGAACAGGTGAAGCTTTCTTT

J: TRBJ2-3
V: TRBV6-5
D: NA
size: few
CDR3: CASTLAEATDTQYF
DNA: TGTGCCAGCACCTTAGCGGAGGCTACAGATACGCAGTATTTT

J: TRBJ1-5
V: TRBV7-8
D: NA
size: few
CDR3: CASSSLERQPQHF
DNA: TGTGCCAGCAGCTCCCTGGAGCGACAGCCCCAGCATTTT

J: TRBJ2-2
V: TRBV5-1
D: NA
size: NA
CDR3: CASSLDGADTGELFF
DNA: TGCGCCAGCAGCTTGGATGGGGCGGACACCGGGGAGCTGTTTTTT

J: TRBJ1-2
V: TRBV11-2
D: NA
size: NA
CDR3: CASSLVVGAHTF
DNA: TGTGCCAGCAGCTTAGTAGTGGGCGCCCACACCTTC

J: TRBJ1-5
V: TRBV6-1
D: TRBD1
size: NA
CDR3: CASSERPGGSQPQHF
DNA: TGTGCCAGCAGTGAACGACCAGGGGGTTCTCAGCCCCAGCATTTT

J: TRBJ2-1
V: TRBV10-3
D: TRBD1
size: NA
CDR3: CAIRPSGTGGREQFF
DNA: TGTGCCATCAGACCTTCCGGGACAGGGGGACGCGAGCAGTTCTTC

J: TRBJ1-4
V: TRBV6-1
D: TRBD1
size: few
CDR3: CASSDQGAETNEKLFF
DNA: TGTGCCAGCAGTGACCAGGGGGCGGAAACTAATGAAAAACTGTTTTTT

J: TRBJ1-4
V: TRBV12-3/TRBV12-4
D: NA
size: NA
CDR3: CASSLRGEKLFF
DNA: TGTGCCAGCAGTCTTAGGGGGGAAAAACTGTTTTTT

J: TRBJ2-1
V: TRBV10-1
D: TRBD1
size: NA
CDR3: CASSDQRQGAWNEQFF
DNA: TGCGCCAGCAGTGACCAGAGACAGGGGGCATGGAATGAGCAGTTCTTC

J: TRBJ1-1
V: TRBV18
D: TRBD1
size: NA
CDR3: CASSPLADREAFF
DNA: TGTGCCAGCTCACCACTAGCGGACAGGGAAGCTTTCTTT

J: TRBJ1-5
V: TRBV28
D: TRBD1
size: NA
CDR3: CASRMDRVQPQHF
DNA: TGTGCCAGCAGGATGGACAGGGTTCAGCCCCAGCATTTT

J: TRBJ1-1
V: TRBV28
D: NA
size: NA
CDR3: CASSSDDSDMNTEAFF
DNA: TGTGCCAGCAGTTCCGACGACAGCGATATGAACACTGAAGCTTTCTTT

J: TRBJ1-1
V: TRBV27
D: TRBD1
size: NA
CDR3: CASRETGGTEAFF
DNA: TGTGCCAGCAGGGAGACAGGGGGCACTGAAGCTTTCTTT

J: TRBJ2-3
V: TRBV5-1
D: TRBD1
size: NA
CDR3: CASSLQGAPTDTQYF
DNA: TGCGCCAGCAGCTTGCAGGGGGCCCCCACAGATACGCAGTATTTT

J: TRBJ2-1
V: TRBV10-1
D: NA
size: NA
CDR3: CASGRGGGNEQFF
DNA: TGCGCCAGCGGTAGGGGGGGAGGGAATGAGCAGTTCTTC

J: TRBJ2-5
V: TRBV21-1
D: NA
size: NA
CDR3: CASSKVGTGEETQYF
DNA: TGTGCCAGCAGCAAAGTCGGGACAGGGGAAGAGACCCAGTACTTC

J: TRBJ1-1
V: TRBV10-1
D: NA
size: NA
CDR3: CASSAEGTEAFF
DNA: TGCGCCAGCAGTGCTGAGGGTACTGAAGCTTTCTTT

J: TRBJ1-1
V: TRBV12-5
D: NA
size: NA
CDR3: CASGPWNTEAFF
DNA: TGTGCTAGTGGTCCTTGGAACACTGAAGCTTTCTTT

J: TRBJ2-6
V: TRBV3-1/TRBV3-2
D: TRBD1
size: many
CDR3: CASSQGQGRLSGANVLTF
DNA: TGTGCCAGCAGCCAAGGACAGGGAAGGCTATCTGGGGCCAACGTCCTGACTTTC

J: TRBJ1-5
V: TRBV20-1
D: TRBD1
size: NA
CDR3: CSASTGGSQPQHF
DNA: TGCAGTGCTAGTACAGGGGGAAGCCAGCCCCAGCATTTT

J: TRBJ2-2
V: TRBV9
D: TRBD2
size: NA
CDR3: CASRPGTSETGELFF
DNA: TGTGCCAGCAGACCGGGGACTAGCGAAACCGGGGAGCTGTTTTTT

J: TRBJ1-6
V: TRBV4-1
D: TRBD1
size: NA
CDR3: CASSPPDRSSSYNSPLHF
DNA: TGCGCCAGCAGCCCCCCGGACAGGTCAAGCTCCTATAATTCACCCCTCCACTTT

J: TRBJ1-6
V: TRBV6-5
D: NA
size: NA
CDR3: CASRPPGESSPLHF
DNA: TGTGCCAGCCGACCTCCGGGGGAGAGTTCACCCCTCCACTTT

J: TRBJ2-2
V: TRBV2
D: TRBD1
size: NA
CDR3: CASLPGQGNTGELFF
DNA: TGTGCCAGCCTTCCGGGACAGGGGAACACCGGGGAGCTGTTTTTT

J: TRBJ1-3
V: TRBV2
D: NA
size: NA
CDR3: CASTRDYRNTIYF
DNA: TGTGCCAGCACGCGGGACTATAGAAACACCATATATTTT

J: TRBJ1-1
V: TRBV6-5
D: NA
size: once
CDR3: CASRVPREKGAFF
DNA: TGTGCCAGCAGGGTCCCGAGGGAGAAAGGAGCTTTCTTT